The 18 T cell receptor beta chains presented below share a single source sample, sequenced in a study of shared clonotypes between healthy human individuals. TCRdb keeps only in-frame clones here, not all; method: immunoSEQ multiplex PCR. The sample includes some 2.3 million clones, more than 85% of them seen just once. The sample taken for sequencing was naive CD4+ T cells from PBMCs. Subset of the sample: CD45RA+ positively selected. These receptors were taken from a man in his late teens or twenties in good health. Some clones in this sample may be carry-over from other donors' samples.

The gene calls are TRBV9 and TRBJ2-7; 7 nucleotides align to TRBD2. Trimming took 4 bases from V and 2 from J; bases not matched to a gene: 12. Germline V CDR1 and CDR2: SGDLS, YYNGEE. This CDR3 is built from 16 residues. In DNA form, the CDR3 reads TGTGCCAGCAGCCTCGACGGCGGGAGTATTCCCTACGAGCAGTACTTC. Amino acids: CASSLDGGSIPYEQYF.

This chain connects TRBV5-6 to TRBJ2-5; 7 bases align to TRBD2. With V trimmed by 7 bases and J by 5 bases, 11 bases remained unmatched. The CDR3 has 14 residues. The germline CDR1 and CDR2 sequences are SGHDT and YYEEEE. The CDR3 DNA sequence: TGTGCCAGCTATAGCGGGCGCAGTGGGGAGACCCAGTACTTC. This codes for CASYSGRSGETQYF.

The DNA for the CDR3 is TGTGCCAGCAGCAAACCCCGCAGGGGCAATCAGCCCCAGCATTTT. Amino acids: CASSKPRRGNQPQHF. This chain uses TRBV28 with TRBJ1-5; a weak D match, TRBD1 (5 bases). There are 15 residues in the CDR3. Trimming removed 6 bases from V and 2 bases from J, with 14 bases in between. Germline-derived CDR1 and CDR2 are MDHEN and SYDVKM.

V gene TRBV7-9 combines with J gene TRBJ1-1; maybe TRBD1 (6 bases). The CDR3 contains 13 residues. Germline values: CDR1 SEHNR, CDR2 FQNEAQ (reference sequence). V lost 5 bases, J lost 3 bases, and 10 bases lay in between. The CDR3 sequence: CASSRAGDTEAFF. The CDR3 DNA reads as TGTGCCAGCAGCCGTGCAGGGGACACTGAAGCTTTCTTT.

V usage is TRBV5-1 and J usage is TRBJ2-6, with D hard to call. Germline CDR1 is SGHRS and CDR2 is YFSETQ. The CDR3 loop spans 13 amino acids. V was clipped by 7 bases and J by 2 bases, with 7 bases between them. DNA of the CDR3: TGCGCCAGCCATGACACTGGGGCCAACGTCCTGACTTTC. It encodes CASHDTGANVLTF.

V and J are TRBV2 and TRBJ2-7; the match to TRBD2 covers 11 bases. V lost 9 bases, J lost 0 bases, and 4 bases stayed unmatched. Germline CDR1 and CDR2: SNHLY and FYNNEI. The CDR3 is 14 residues long. DNA for the CDR3: TGTGCCAGTGGGACTAGCGGATTCTCCTACGAGCAGTACTTC. Its translation is CASGTSGFSYEQYF.

The chain recombines TRBV5-4 with TRBJ2-7; D tentatively reads TRBD1 or TRBD2 (5 bases each). The V end lost 3 bases, the J end lost 11 bases, and 15 bases lay between the germline ends. Germline values: CDR1 SGHNT, CDR2 YYREEE (reference sequence). This CDR3 has 12 residues. CDR3 bases: TGTGCCAGCAGCTACGGGGACGGCAGGGAGTACTTC. This gives the protein CASSYGDGREYF.

This clone was detected a few times. J is TRBJ1-5 and V is TRBV30; possibly TRBD1 for D (5 bases). CDR3 size: 16 residues. V dropped 1 base and J dropped 5 bases, with 18 bases sitting between them. Germline-derived CDR1 and CDR2 are GTSNPN and SVGIG (reference sequence). In DNA form, the CDR3 reads TGTGCCTGGAGTGGGAGGGGCAGAGCTCGCGATCAGCCCCAGCATTTT. Its protein is CAWSGRGRARDQPQHF. The variable domain in full, completed from reference TRBV30 and TRBJ1-5, reads SQTIHQWPATLVQPVGSPLSLECTVEGTSNPNLYWYRQAAGRGLQLLFYSVGIGQISSEVPQNLSASRPQDRQFILSSKKLLLSDSGFYLCAWSGRGRARDQPQHFGDGTRLSIL.

The chain uses TRBV14 and TRBJ2-3; D may be TRBD1 (5 bases). CDR1 is SGHDN, CDR2 FVKESK, per germline. CDR3 length equals 13 residues. The ends were cut back, 3 bases at V and 9 bases at J, with 13 bases in the middle. The CDR3: CASSHSRVATQYF. The CDR3 nucleotides read TGTGCCAGCAGCCACTCCAGGGTTGCAACGCAGTATTTT.

This rearrangement joins TRBV19 to TRBJ2-1; 7 bases line up with TRBD2. The junction had 11 bases not matched to a gene; V was cut back by 7 bases and J by 2 bases. The CDR3 length is 16 residues. Germline V gene lookup returns CDR1 LNHDA and CDR2 SQIVND (reference sequence). CDR3 DNA: TGTGCCAGTACGGGGGGAGCGGGAAGAACCTACAATGAGCAGTTCTTC. This encodes CASTGGAGRTYNEQFF.

The chain uses TRBV9 and TRBJ2-2; 8 nucleotides agree with TRBD1. Trimming removed 4 bases from V and 4 bases from J; junction bases left unmatched: 6. The CDR3 has 15 amino acids. Germline-derived CDR1 and CDR2 are SGDLS and YYNGEE. For the CDR3, the DNA is TGTGCCAGCAGCTCCAACAGGGGGGCCACCGGGGAGCTGTTTTTT. It translates to CASSSNRGATGELFF.

The CDR3 DNA reads as TGTGCCAGCAGTCGAGACAGGGTGAACACCGGGGAGCTGTTTTTT. Its protein is CASSRDRVNTGELFF. V gene TRBV5-4 combines with J gene TRBJ2-2; 7 bases match TRBD1. V lost 5 bases and J lost 1; bases outside the gene matches: 5. CDR3 length: 15 residues. From germline, CDR1 is SGHNT and CDR2 YYREEE (reference sequence).

This clone has just one count. This chain links TRBV5-8 with TRBJ2-3, with a tentative D call TRBD2 (6 bases). V gave up 6 bases and J gave up 5 bases, with 19 bases separating them. This CDR3 has 15 amino acids. The germline V gene encodes CDR1 SGHTS and CDR2 YDEGEE. The CDR3 DNA reads TGTGCCAGCACTCGGGGCGGGGCCCAACGAGATACGCAGTATTTT. Translated, it gives CASTRGGAQRDTQYF.

This clone showed up just a few times. V and J are TRBV6-5 and TRBJ2-7, with D possibly being TRBD2 (6 bases). In germline, CDR1 is MNHEY, CDR2 SVGAGI. The CDR3 is 14 residues long. Trimming stripped 6 bases from V and 5 bases from J, with 17 bases between. CDR3 in amino acids: CASSRPGVQHEQYF. The DNA of the CDR3 is TGTGCCAGCAGCAGGCCGGGGGTGCAACACGAGCAGTACTTC.

V is TRBV10-3 and J is TRBJ2-1; possibly TRBD2 for D (5 bases). CDR1 and CDR2 from the germline V gene are ENHRY and SYGVKD. The CDR3 sequence is 17 residues long. The V and J ends lost 6 bases and 4 bases respectively, with 22 bases between them. CDR3 residues: CAISLRDLGAGYNEQFF. The DNA of the CDR3 is TGTGCCATCAGCCTCCGAGATCTGGGAGCTGGTTACAATGAGCAGTTCTTC.

The CDR3 DNA reads as TGTGCCAGCAGTATAGGACGGGCCGACAATCAGCCCCAGCATTTT. Translated, it gives CASSIGRADNQPQHF. This sequence joins TRBV6-1 and TRBJ1-5; D ambiguous. The CDR3 consists of 15 residues. Germline V lookup: CDR1 MNHNS, CDR2 SASEGT. Deletions cut 5 bases from V and 3 bases from J, with 14 bases between.

In the case of this clone: Other DNA sequences of this sample code for an identical CDR3. The chain recombines TRBV5-1 with TRBJ2-1, with 7 positions matching TRBD1. The CDR3 sequence is 12 residues long. V lost 4 bases, J lost 7 bases, and 2 bases stayed unmatched. Germline CDR1 SGHRS, CDR2 YFSETQ. The CDR3 DNA reads as TGCGCCAGCAGCGCACAGGGGAATGAGCAGTTCTTC. It encodes CASSAQGNEQFF.

The rearrangement links TRBV2 to TRBJ1-5, with unresolved D. Germline CDR1 and CDR2: SNHLY and FYNNEI. The ends were cut back, 7 bases at V and 0 bases at J, with 10 bases in the middle. This CDR3 is built from 14 residues. The CDR3 is CASNEKYSNQPQHF. The CDR3 DNA follows: TGTGCCAGCAATGAGAAATATAGCAATCAGCCCCAGCATTTT.